This record concerns one TCR beta chain sequence. This clonotype was recorded at least ten times. The antigen it recognizes is unknown. There are no base qualities to consult, and no much larger clone falls within one base. Sequencer: Illumina HiSeq 2500. Quantitative 5'-RACE with molecular barcodes was used to prepare TCR beta libraries. In the source study's methods: Disease-linked TCR variants were identified with a new computational method built on a probabilistic model of VDJ rearrangement. The public reads were reprocessed in TCRdb via fastp at Q25 and MiXCR, keeping in-frame beta chains. Under each unique CDR3 protein, matching rows form one entry showing the most common genes and DNA. The V and J calls here are based on TCRdb, not the publication. The sample table contains more than 500,000 distinct CDR3 sequences; only one count was recorded for roughly 5% of them. The top ten clones comprise roughly 3.3% of the sample.

This sample was included in a study of CD8 T cells in ankylosing spondylitis (dated by TCRdb to 2016 to 2017). At the level of the whole study: T cell receptor beta repertoires were profiled in healthy donors and ankylosing spondylitis patients so that disease-linked TCR variants could be found. Peripheral blood was sampled, and synovial fluid was additionally collected from ankylosing spondylitis patients. The whole study cohort included 85 to 120 healthy donors and about two dozen ankylosing spondylitis patients. Results and caveats for the whole study, not just this receptor: Some motif variants had previously been reported in the synovial fluid and blood of reactive arthritis patients, which suggests shared mechanisms of disease initiation. A TCR beta motif made up of several highly homologous amino acid variants appeared to be characteristic of blood from ankylosing spondylitis patients. According to the report, matched synovial fluid samples from ankylosing spondylitis patients were significantly enriched for the disease-linked clones. In peripheral blood, the disease-linked clones were found at relatively low frequencies and had a CD8+ phenotype.

V loses 5 bases, J loses 1 base, and the germline ends lie 11 bases apart. CDR1 and CDR2 were assigned from the germline V gene as MDHEN and SYDVKM. From the cysteine through the phenylalanine, the CDR3 covers 14 amino acids. This entry keeps only the CDR3 DNA: 42 bases, framed from base 1. Specimen: blood, either unsorted or a sorted T cell fraction (not recorded which). This receptor was identified in a male donor with ankylosing spondylitis. The receptor chain draws on TRBV28 and TRBJ2-5; the D gene cannot be named for sure. The DNA sequence reads TGTGCCAGCAGTCCCCTGGCGGTCCAAGAGACCCAGTACTTC. This encodes CASSPLAVQETQYF.